This entry concerns a single TCR beta chain. The antigen it recognizes is unknown. No qualities accompany the bases; no much larger clone lies one base away. The time point label, read with the paper, signifies: baseline before first vaccination. Vaccinee samples were obtained from the UK trials COV001 and COV002, which included a single-blind randomized controlled phase 2/3 trial of AZD1222 (ChAdOx1 nCoV-19) in healthy adults. For TCRbeta chain sequencing, PBMC samples were collected from trial participants at day 0 and at day 28 after the second dose. The CDR3 regions of human TCRbeta chains were subjected to immunosequencing. As for the authors' bioinformatics: Repertoire TCRs were checked for matches against a reference library of SARS-CoV-2-specific TCRs that had been generated using the MIRA antigen-specificity platform. Breadth meant the fraction of unique TCRs that were SARS-CoV-2-associated, whereas depth meant the fraction of total T cells that were SARS-CoV-2-associated. Using the MIRA data, each spike-specific TCR was assigned both to the spike region to which the TCR was reactive and to a CD4 or CD8 class. Log10-transformed breadth and depth values were compared by one-way ANOVA with Sidak's multiple comparisons tests. The table comes from immuneACCESS by way of TCRdb, which keeps in-frame sequences with V and J called. Part of the clones is missing from these tables; in studies checked, under half for an unresolved V gene and the rest for unknown reasons. V, J and clone size were drawn from that table, and D and trimming were deduced from the DNA. The sample table contains about 190,000 clones; only one count was recorded for 85% to 90% of them. The ten largest account for 6.9% of the sample.

The data were obtained in a study of T cell responses to AZD1222 COVID-19 vaccine (dated by TCRdb to the early 2020s). Background for the entire study: AZD1222 recipients with second doses at about 4 weeks or about 12 weeks were pooled, because spike-specific TCR depth and breadth did not differ between schedules. TCR sequencing covered over 230 trial participants: 207 given two doses of AZD1222 and about 26 given two doses of MenACWY control vaccine. Trial participants were enrolled by age into subgroups of 18-55, 56-69 and 70-plus years, and around 150, 29 and 61 TCR-sequenced participants, respectively, were included in these subgroups.

The study at large found these results: Reportedly, close to half of the unique spike-specific TCRs recognized epitopes lying outside the regions that are mutated in the B.1.351 and B.1.1.7 variants. Vaccine-associated CD4 TCRs spanned the whole spike protein, with dominant responses in regions 160-218 and 743-854. A significant rise in spike-specific TCR breadth and depth was observed after two AZD1222 doses relative to day 0 and relative to MenACWY recipients. Because no day 14 peak-response samples were available, repertoires were characterized only after the peak T cell response. Participants were mostly white British and included more females than males, and it was suggested by the authors that clonal diversity may have been underestimated. Conclusions about previously exposed vaccinees are limited, since just five to seven AZD1222 recipients were seropositive for SARS-CoV-2 at baseline. In the small 56-69-year group, the increase in depth fell short of significance, most likely because of low power.

From the cysteine through the phenylalanine, the CDR3 covers 16 amino acids. Only the CDR3 part of the read is kept: 48 bases, read in frame from the first base. The CDR1 and CDR2 encoded by the germline V gene are SGDLS and YYNGEE. V is pruned by 4 bases and J by 7 bases, leaving 9 bases of the junction without a gene match. This TCR was sampled from an adult in good health. The sequencing used peripheral blood, collected on day 0 of AZD1222 vaccination. The chain employs TRBV9 and TRBJ1-4; 11 central bases correspond to TRBD1. The DNA sequence reads TGTGCCAGCAGCTCGAGGACAGGGGGCGTGAGTGAAAAACTGTTTTTT. The translation is CASSSRTGGVSEKLFF.